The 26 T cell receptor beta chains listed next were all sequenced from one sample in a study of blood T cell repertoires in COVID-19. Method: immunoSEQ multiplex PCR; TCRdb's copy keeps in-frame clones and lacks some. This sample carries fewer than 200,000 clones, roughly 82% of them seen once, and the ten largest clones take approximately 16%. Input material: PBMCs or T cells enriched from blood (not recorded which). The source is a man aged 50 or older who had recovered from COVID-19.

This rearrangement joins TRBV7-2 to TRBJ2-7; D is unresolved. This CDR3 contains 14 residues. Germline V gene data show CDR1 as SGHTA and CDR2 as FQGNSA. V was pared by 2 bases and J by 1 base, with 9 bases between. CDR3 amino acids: CASSLLASSYEQYF. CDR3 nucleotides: TGTGCCAGCAGCTTACTCGCTAGTTCCTACGAGCAGTACTTC. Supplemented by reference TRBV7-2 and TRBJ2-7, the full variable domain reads GAGVSQSPSNKVTEKGKDVELRCDPISGHTALYWYRQSLGQGLEFLIYFQGNSAPDKSGLPSDRFSAERTGGSVSTLTIQRTQQEDSAVYLCASSLLASSYEQYFGPGTRLTVT.

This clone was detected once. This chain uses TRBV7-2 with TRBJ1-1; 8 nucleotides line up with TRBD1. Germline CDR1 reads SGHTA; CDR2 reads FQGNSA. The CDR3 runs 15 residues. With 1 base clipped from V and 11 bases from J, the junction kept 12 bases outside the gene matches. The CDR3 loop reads CASSLESRGRVGAFF. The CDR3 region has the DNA TGTGCCAGCAGCTTAGAGTCCAGGGGGCGGGTGGGTGCTTTCTTT.

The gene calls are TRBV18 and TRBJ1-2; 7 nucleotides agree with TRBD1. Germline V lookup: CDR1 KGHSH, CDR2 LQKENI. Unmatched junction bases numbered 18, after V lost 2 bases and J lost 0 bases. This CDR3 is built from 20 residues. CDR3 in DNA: TGTGCCAGCTCACCAAAGGGGAGTGGTTCTACAGGGGACGCTAACTATGGCTACACCTTC. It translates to CASSPKGSGSTGDANYGYTF.

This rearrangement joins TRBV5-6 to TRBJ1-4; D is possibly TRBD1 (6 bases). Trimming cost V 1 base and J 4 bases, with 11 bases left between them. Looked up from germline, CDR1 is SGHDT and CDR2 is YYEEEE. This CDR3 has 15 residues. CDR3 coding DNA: TGTGCCAGCAGCTTGCAGGGGATTAGTAATGAAAAACTGTTTTTT. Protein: CASSLQGISNEKLFF.

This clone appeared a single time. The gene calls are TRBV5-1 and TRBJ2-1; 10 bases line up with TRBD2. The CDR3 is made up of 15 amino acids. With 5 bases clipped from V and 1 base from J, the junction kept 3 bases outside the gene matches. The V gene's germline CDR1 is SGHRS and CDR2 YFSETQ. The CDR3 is CASSSSGGSYNEQFF. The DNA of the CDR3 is TGCGCCAGCAGTTCTAGCGGGGGTTCCTACAATGAGCAGTTCTTC.

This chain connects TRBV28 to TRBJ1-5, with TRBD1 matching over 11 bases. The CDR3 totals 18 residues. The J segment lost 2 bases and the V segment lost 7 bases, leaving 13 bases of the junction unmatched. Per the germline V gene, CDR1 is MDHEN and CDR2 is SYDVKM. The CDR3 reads CASIGQGAFIGGNQPQHF. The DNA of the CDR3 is TGTGCCAGCATTGGACAGGGGGCTTTCATCGGTGGCAATCAGCCCCAGCATTTT.

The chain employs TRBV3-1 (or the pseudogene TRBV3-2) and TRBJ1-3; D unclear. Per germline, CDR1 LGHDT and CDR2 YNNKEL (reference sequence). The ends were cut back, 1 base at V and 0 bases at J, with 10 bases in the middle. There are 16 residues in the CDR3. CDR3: CASSQGLQNSGNTIYF. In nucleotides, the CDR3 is TGTGCCAGCAGCCAAGGCTTACAGAACTCTGGAAACACCATATATTTT.

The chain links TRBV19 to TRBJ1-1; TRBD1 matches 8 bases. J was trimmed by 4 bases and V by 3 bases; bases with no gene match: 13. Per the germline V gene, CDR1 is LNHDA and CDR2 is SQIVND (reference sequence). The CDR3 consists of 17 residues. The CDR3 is CASSILAGGSRGTEAFF. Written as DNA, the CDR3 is TGTGCCAGTAGTATTTTGGCAGGGGGCTCCAGAGGCACTGAAGCTTTCTTT.

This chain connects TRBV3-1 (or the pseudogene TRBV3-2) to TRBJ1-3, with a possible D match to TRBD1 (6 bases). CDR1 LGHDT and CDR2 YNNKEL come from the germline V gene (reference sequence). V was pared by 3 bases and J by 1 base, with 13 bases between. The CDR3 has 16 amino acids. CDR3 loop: CASSHEVTGSGNTIYF. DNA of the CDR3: TGTGCCAGCAGCCACGAAGTCACAGGGTCTGGAAACACCATATATTTT.

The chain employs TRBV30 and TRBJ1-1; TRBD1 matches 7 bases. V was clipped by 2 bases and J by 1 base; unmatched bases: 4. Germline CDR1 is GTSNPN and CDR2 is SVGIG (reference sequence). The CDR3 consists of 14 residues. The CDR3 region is CAWSPGTENTEAFF. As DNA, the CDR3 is TGTGCCTGGAGTCCCGGGACAGAGAACACTGAAGCTTTCTTT.

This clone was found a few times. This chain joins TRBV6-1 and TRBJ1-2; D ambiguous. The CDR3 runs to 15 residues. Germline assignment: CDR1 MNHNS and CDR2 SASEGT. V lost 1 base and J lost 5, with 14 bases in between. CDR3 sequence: CASSEDGQVSYGYTF. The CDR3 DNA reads TGTGCCAGCAGTGAAGATGGCCAGGTGTCTTATGGCTACACCTTC.

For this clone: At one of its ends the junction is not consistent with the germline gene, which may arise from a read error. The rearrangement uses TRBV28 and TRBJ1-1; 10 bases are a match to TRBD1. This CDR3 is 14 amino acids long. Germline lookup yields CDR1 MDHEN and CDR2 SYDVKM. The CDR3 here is CASTSPGQGGYNNF. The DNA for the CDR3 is TGTGCCAGCACTTCCCCTGGACAGGGGGGGTACAACAACTTT. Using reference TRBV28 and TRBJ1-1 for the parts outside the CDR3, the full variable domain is DVKVTQSSRYLVKRTGEKVFLECVQDMDHENMFWYRQDPGLGLRLIYFSYDVKMKEKGDIPEGYSVSREKKERFSLILESASTNQTSMYLCASTSPGQGGYNNFGQGTRLTVV.

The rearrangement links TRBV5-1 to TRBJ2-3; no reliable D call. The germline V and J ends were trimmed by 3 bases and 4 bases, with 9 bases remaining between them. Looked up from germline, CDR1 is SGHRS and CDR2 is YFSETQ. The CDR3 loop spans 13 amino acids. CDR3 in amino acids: CASSSGRADTQYF. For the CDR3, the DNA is TGCGCCAGCAGCTCGGGTCGGGCAGATACGCAGTATTTT.

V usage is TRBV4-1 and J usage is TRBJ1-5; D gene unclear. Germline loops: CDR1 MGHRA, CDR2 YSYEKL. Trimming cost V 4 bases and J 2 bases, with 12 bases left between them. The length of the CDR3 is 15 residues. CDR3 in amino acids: CASSLTERGNQPQHF. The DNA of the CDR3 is TGCGCCAGCAGCCTGACCGAGCGGGGCAATCAGCCCCAGCATTTT.

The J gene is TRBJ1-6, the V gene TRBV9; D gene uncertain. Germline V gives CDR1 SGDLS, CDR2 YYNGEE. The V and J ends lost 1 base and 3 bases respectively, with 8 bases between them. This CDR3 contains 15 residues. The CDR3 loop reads CASSVSPSYNSPLHF. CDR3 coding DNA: TGTGCCAGCAGCGTATCCCCCAGCTATAATTCACCCCTCCACTTT. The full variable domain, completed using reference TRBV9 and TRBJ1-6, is DSGVTQTPKHLITATGQRVTLRCSPRSGDLSVYWYQQSLDQGLQFLIQYYNGEERAKGNILERFSAQQFPDLHSELNLSSLELGDSALYFCASSVSPSYNSPLHFGNGTRLTVT.

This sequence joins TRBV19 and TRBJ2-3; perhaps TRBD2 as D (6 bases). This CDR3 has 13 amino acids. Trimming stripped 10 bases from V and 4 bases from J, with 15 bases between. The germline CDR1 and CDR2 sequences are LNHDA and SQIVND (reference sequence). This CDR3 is CATRWDLADTQYF. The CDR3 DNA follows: TGTGCCACCAGATGGGACTTGGCAGATACGCAGTATTTT.

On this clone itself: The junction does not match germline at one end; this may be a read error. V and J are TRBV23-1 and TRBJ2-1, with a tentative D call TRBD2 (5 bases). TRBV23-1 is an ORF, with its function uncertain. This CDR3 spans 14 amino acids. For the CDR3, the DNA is TGCGCCAGCCGTCACCAAGCGGTAGATGGTGAGCAGTTCTTC. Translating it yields CASRHQAVDGEQFF.

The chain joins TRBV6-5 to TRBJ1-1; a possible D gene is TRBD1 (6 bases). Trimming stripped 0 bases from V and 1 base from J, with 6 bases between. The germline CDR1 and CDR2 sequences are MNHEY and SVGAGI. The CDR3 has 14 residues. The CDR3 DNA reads TGTGCCAGCAGTTACTCGGGGGCGAACACTGAAGCTTTCTTT. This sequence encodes CASSYSGANTEAFF.

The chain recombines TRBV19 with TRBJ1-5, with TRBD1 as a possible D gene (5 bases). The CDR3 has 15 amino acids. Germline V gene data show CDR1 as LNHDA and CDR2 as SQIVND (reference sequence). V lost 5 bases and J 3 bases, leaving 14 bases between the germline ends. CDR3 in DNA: TGTGCCAGTAGTCCCCAGGGTCTTAACAATCAGCCCCAGCATTTT. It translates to CASSPQGLNNQPQHF.

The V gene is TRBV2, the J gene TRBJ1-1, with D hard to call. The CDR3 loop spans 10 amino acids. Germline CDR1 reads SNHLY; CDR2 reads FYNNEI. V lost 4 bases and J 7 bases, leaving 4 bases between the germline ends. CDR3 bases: TGTGCCAGCAGTGTCCGTGAAGCTTTCTTT. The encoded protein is CASSVREAFF.

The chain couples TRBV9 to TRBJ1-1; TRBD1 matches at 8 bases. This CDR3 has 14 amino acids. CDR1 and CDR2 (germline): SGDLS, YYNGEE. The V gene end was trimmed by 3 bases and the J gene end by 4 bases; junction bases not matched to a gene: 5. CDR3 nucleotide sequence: TGTGCCAGCAGCGCGCTTACAGGGGGCACTGAAGCTTTCTTT. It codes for CASSALTGGTEAFF.

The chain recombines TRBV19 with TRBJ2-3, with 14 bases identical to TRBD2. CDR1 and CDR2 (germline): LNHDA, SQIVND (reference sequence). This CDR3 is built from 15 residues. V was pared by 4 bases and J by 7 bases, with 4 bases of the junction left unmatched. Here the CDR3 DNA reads TGTGCCAGTAGTAGGACTAGCGGGGGGAAGTATACGCAGTATTTT. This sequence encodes CASSRTSGGKYTQYF.

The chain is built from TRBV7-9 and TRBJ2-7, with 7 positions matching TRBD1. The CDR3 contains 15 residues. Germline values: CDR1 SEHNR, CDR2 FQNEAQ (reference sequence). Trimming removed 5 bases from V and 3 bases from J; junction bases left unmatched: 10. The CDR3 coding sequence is TGTGCCAGCAGCCCGTGGACAGGACATAACTACGAGCAGTACTTC. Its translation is CASSPWTGHNYEQYF.

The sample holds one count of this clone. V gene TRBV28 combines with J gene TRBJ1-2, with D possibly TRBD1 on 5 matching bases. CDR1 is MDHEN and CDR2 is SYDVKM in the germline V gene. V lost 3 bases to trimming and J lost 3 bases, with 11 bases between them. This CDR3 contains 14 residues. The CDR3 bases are TGTGCCAGCAGTTTTGAAAGGGGATACTATGGCTACACCTTC. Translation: CASSFERGYYGYTF.

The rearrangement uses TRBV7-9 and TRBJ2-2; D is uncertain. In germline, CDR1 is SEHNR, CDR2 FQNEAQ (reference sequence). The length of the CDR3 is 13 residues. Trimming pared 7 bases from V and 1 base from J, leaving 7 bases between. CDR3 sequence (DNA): TGTGCCAGCAAACAAGAGAACACCGGGGAGCTGTTTTTT. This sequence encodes CASKQENTGELFF.

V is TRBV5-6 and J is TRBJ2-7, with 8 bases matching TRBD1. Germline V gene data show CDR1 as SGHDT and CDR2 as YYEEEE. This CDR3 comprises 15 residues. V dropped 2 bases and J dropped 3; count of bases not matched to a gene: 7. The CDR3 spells CASSFSGGPLYEQYF. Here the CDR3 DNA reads TGTGCCAGCAGCTTTTCAGGGGGCCCACTCTACGAGCAGTACTTC. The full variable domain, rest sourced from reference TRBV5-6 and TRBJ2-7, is DAGVTQSPTHLIKTRGQQVTLRCSPKSGHDTVSWYQQALGQGPQFIFQYYEEEERQRGNFPDRFSGHQFPNYSSELNVNALLLGDSALYLCASSFSGGPLYEQYFGPGTRLTVT.